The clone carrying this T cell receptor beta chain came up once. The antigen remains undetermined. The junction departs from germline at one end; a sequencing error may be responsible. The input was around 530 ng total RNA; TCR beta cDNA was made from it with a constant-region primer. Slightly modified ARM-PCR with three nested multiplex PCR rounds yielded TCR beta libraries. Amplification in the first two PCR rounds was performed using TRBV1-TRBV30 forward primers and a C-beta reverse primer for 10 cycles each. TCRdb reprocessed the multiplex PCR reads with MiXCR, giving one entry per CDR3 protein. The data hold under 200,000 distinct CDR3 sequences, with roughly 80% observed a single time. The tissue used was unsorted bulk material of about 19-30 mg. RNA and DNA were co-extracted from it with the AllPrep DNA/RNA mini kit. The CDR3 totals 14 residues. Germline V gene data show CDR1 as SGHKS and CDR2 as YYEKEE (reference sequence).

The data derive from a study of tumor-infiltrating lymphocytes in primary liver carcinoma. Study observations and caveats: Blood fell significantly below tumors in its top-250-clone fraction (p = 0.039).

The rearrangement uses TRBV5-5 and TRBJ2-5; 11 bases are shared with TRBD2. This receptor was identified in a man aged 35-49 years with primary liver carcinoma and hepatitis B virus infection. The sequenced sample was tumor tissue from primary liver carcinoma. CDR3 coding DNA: TGTGCCAACAGCTCGAAGACTAGCGGGGAGACGCAGTACTTC. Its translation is CANSSKTSGETQYF.